The subject of this entry is one T cell receptor beta chain. The antigen is undetermined. TCRdb keeps only in-frame clones here, not all; method: immunoSEQ multiplex PCR. The table records 100,000 to 150,000 clones, more than 85% of them present only once. Germline assignment: CDR1 MNHEY and CDR2 SMNVEV (reference sequence). The CDR3 loop spans 19 amino acids. The V end was cut by 2 bases, the J end by 0 bases, with 20 bases between. These data belong to a study of T cell responses to AZD1222 COVID-19 vaccine. Study overall: Pooling covered second doses at about 4 or about 12 weeks. General observations from the study: Vaccine-related CD4 TCRs covered spike, predominating at 160-218 and 743-854. Among those given AZD1222, only five to seven were seropositive at baseline. Nearly half of spike-specific TCRs reportedly target unmutated variant regions.

The clonotype was recovered from an adult in good health. Source: peripheral blood, taken on day 0 of AZD1222 vaccination. The J gene is TRBJ2-1, the V gene TRBV27; D is perhaps TRBD2 (5 bases). CDR3 bases: TGTGCCAGCAGTTTACTAACTAATGAGCGGAGCAACTCCTACAATGAGCAGTTCTTC. Translation: CASSLLTNERSNSYNEQFF.